The 9 T cell receptor beta chains below were found in one sample sequenced in a study of T cell clonality in common variable immunodeficiency. Profiling relied on immunoSEQ multiplex PCR, and the TCRdb table lists in-frame clones only, not all of them. The table records some 28,000 clones without singletons, the ten largest covering more than 10%. The sample consisted of peripheral blood mononuclear cells. The receptor set was obtained from a person between 18 and 70 years old in good health.

Ten or more counts support this clone. The CDR3: CASSPGGLADPRTDTQYF. CDR3 bases read: TGTGCCAGCAGCCCAGGGGGTCTAGCAGACCCCCGCACAGATACG. The chain recombines TRBV13 with TRBJ2-3, with 7 bases identical to TRBD1. The missing CDR3 end, 3 residues past where the read stops, is filled in from the germline J gene. The CDR3 has 18 residues. Germline CDR1 is PRHDT and CDR2 is FYEKMQ (reference sequence). With 5 bases clipped from V and 1 base from J, the junction kept 15 bases outside the gene matches.

This clone has at least ten counts. The observed sequence ends 3 residues before the CDR3 terminus, with the missing tail filled in from the germline J gene. V usage is TRBV19 and J usage is TRBJ2-1; TRBD2 matches 9 bases. The CDR3 spans 15 residues. V lost 6 bases, J lost 1 base, and 4 bases stayed unmatched. Germline CDR1 is LNHDA and CDR2 is SQIVND (reference sequence). The CDR3 region is CASSYSGGSYNEQFF. The sequenced part of the CDR3 DNA is TGTGCCAGTAGCTATAGCGGGGGTTCCTACAATGAG.

This clone was counted between two and nine times. The read stops 3 residues short of the end of the CDR3; the missing end is completed from the germline J gene. This sequence joins TRBV7-2 and TRBJ1-1; D may be TRBD1 (6 bases). The CDR3 runs to 14 residues. V lost 5 bases and J 2 bases, leaving 12 bases between the germline ends. Germline assignment: CDR1 SGHTA and CDR2 FQGNSA. The CDR3 protein is CASSIGTLNTEAFF. The part of the CDR3 DNA that was read is TGTGCCAGCAGCATCGGGACACTCAACACTGAA.

This clone was detected only a few times. Coverage ceases 3 residues before the CDR3 finishes, and the germline J gene fills in the end. J is TRBJ2-1 and V is TRBV2, with 10 bases that match TRBD1. CDR1 is SNHLY and CDR2 is FYNNEI in the germline V gene. The CDR3 is 17 residues long. V dropped 8 bases and J dropped 8; count of bases not matched to a gene: 18. CDR3 DNA, as far as it was read: TGTGCCAGCCGAAGCGCCCTGGGACAGGGGAAAGTCGATGAG. Its translation is CASRSALGQGKVDE. The CDR3 as a whole reads CASRSALGQGKVDEQFF.

This clone was seen at least ten times. The sequenced fragment ends 3 residues before the CDR3 boundary, so the rest is inferred from the germline J gene. V gene TRBV6-2 or TRBV6-3 combines with J gene TRBJ1-1; no definite D call. Trimming left V 6 bases short and J 5 bases short, with 7 bases between. The CDR3 is made up of 11 amino acids. Per germline, CDR1 MNHEY and CDR2 SVGEGT. The CDR3 is CASRQATEAFF. The DNA read from the CDR3 is TGTGCCAGCAGGCAAGCGACTGAA.

This clone showed up many times. The CDR3 bases that were read are TGCGCCAGCAGCTTTACGAGACAGGGAGCCAATGAG. Protein product: CASSFTRQGANE. The whole CDR3 sequence is CASSFTRQGANEQFF. The rearrangement joins TRBV5-1 to TRBJ2-1, with 7 bases aligning to TRBD1. The CDR3 end lies 3 residues beyond the end of the read and is filled in from the germline J gene. This CDR3 comprises 15 residues. Germline assignment: CDR1 SGHRS and CDR2 YFSETQ. J gave up 6 bases and V 2 bases, and 8 bases lay outside the gene matches.

At least ten counts were recorded for this clone. The read halts 3 residues ahead of the CDR3 end, with the missing end drawn from the germline J gene. This sequence joins TRBV6-1 and TRBJ2-5; 14 bases match TRBD2. Germline CDR1 is MNHNS and CDR2 is SASEGT. With 1 base clipped from V and 4 bases from J, the junction kept 8 bases outside the gene matches. This CDR3 is 18 amino acids long. The CDR3 loop is CASSEGLAGGRRSETQYF. CDR3 DNA (partial): TGTGCCAGCAGTGAAGGACTAGCGGGGGGGCGTCGGTCAGAGACC.

This clone was detected ten times or more. The CDR3 end lies 3 residues beyond the end of the read and is filled in from the germline J gene. The rearrangement joins TRBV5-1 to TRBJ2-3, with D perhaps TRBD1 (6 bases). V shed 1 base and J shed 6 bases, with 15 bases lying between them. The CDR3 has 15 residues. Per the germline V gene, CDR1 is SGHRS and CDR2 is YFSETQ. The chain's CDR3 is CASSLRQGMFDTQYF. The sequenced CDR3 bases are TGCGCCAGCAGCTTGAGGCAGGGGATGTTCGATACG.

This clone showed up many times. The CDR3 end falls 3 residues outside the read, so it is completed with the germline J gene. This chain joins TRBV6-2 or TRBV6-3 and TRBJ2-2, with 8 bases identical to TRBD1. This CDR3 has 13 amino acids. CDR1 is MNHEY and CDR2 is SVGEGT in the germline V gene. The V segment lost 7 bases and the J segment 6 bases; nucleotides outside the gene matches: 4. The DNA read from the CDR3 is TGTGCCAGCATTCTACAGGGGGCCGGGGAG. It encodes CASILQGAGE. The full CDR3 reads CASILQGAGELFF.